This is a list of T cell receptor beta chains from one sample in a study of molecular identifiers for immune sequencing clone quantification. TCRdb re-called the PCR reads through MiXCR, storing one row per CDR3 protein. Of tens of thousands of distinct CDR3 sequences listed, approximately 17% are singletons. Sequenced: naive CD8+ T cells from blood, with Jurkat cell RNA spiked in. These receptors all come from a human donor in good health. Some libraries in this study had Jurkat cell RNA spiked in. Both conserved end residues are part of each CDR3. Fields, in order: D gene, clone size, J gene, V gene, CDR3 DNA, CDR3 protein. A D gene is named only where the DNA matches it firmly. Size is stated for part of the rows, as once, few or many counts, or as a class when the clone is expanded.

TRBD1 many TRBJ1-1 TRBV29-1 TGCAGCGTCCGGACAGGGGTGAACACTGAAGCTTTCTTT CSVRTGVNTEAFF
- many TRBJ1-1 TRBV2 TGTGCCAGCAGTGCCGGGAAGGGCGCGCACACTGAAGCTTTCTTT CASSAGKGAHTEAFF
- many TRBJ2-5 TRBV9 TGTGCCAGCAGCCGGTACCAAGAGACCCAGTACTTC CASSRYQETQYF
TRBD2 many TRBJ2-5 TRBV4-2 TGTGCCAGCAGCCGCCTAGGGACTAGCGGGAGGCGGGTCCAAGAGACCCAGTACTTC CASSRLGTSGRRVQETQYF
TRBD2 many TRBJ2-3 TRBV29-1 TGCAGCGCCTGGAGAGCCGGGACTAGCGACACAGATACGCAGTATTTT CSAWRAGTSDTDTQYF
- - TRBJ2-7 TRBV4-3 TGCGCCAGCAGCCAAGAACGGAACAGAGCCTACGAGCAGTACTTC CASSQERNRAYEQYF
- medium-sized TRBJ2-7 TRBV30 TGTGCCTGGAGTGTATCCCGTTTGTACGAGCAGTACTTC CAWSVSRLYEQYF
TRBD1 - TRBJ2-7 TRBV5-6 TGTGCCAGCAGCCCCGGGGACAGAGCCTACGTGGAGCAGTACTTC CASSPGDRAYVEQYF
TRBD1 many TRBJ1-6 TRBV5-5 TGTGCCAGCAGCTGGGGACAGTTTAATTCACCCCTCCACTTT CASSWGQFNSPLHF
TRBD2 many TRBJ2-3 TRBV7-9 TGTGCCAGCAGCCTCCTAGGGCTAGCGGGCACAGATACGCAGTATTTT CASSLLGLAGTDTQYF
TRBD1 many TRBJ2-7 TRBV13 TGTGCCAGCAGCCAACAGGGACAGGGTGCCTACGAGCAGTACTTC CASSQQGQGAYEQYF
- few TRBJ1-5 TRBV12-5 TGTGCTAGTGGTTTGGGCGAGAATCAGCCCCAGCATTTT CASGLGENQPQHF
- many TRBJ1-4 TRBV28 TGTGCCAGCAGTTTACGTAATGACAGAGTCAATGAAAAACTGTTTTTT CASSLRNDRVNEKLFF
- medium-sized TRBJ2-7 TRBV27 TGTGCCAGCAGTTTGGGCAGGGCCTACGAGCAGTACTTC CASSLGRAYEQYF
- few TRBJ1-5 TRBV4-1 TGCGCCAGCAGCCGAGCTCCGGGGTCAAATCAGCCCCAGCATTTT CASSRAPGSNQPQHF
- many TRBJ2-3 TRBV12-3/TRBV12-4 TGTGCCAGCAGTCCGGGACGGTCAGATACGCAGTATTTT CASSPGRSDTQYF
- many TRBJ2-3 TRBV5-6 TGTGCCAGCAGCTTGGGGCAGGTAACAGATACGCAGTATTTT CASSLGQVTDTQYF
- many TRBJ2-3 TRBV4-1 TGCGCCAGCAGCCAATCGACGAACACAGATACGCAGTATTTT CASSQSTNTDTQYF
- many TRBJ2-3 TRBV7-8 TGTGCCAGCAGCTTCACGGGGAGCACAGATACGCAGTATTTT CASSFTGSTDTQYF
- many TRBJ2-2 TRBV28 TGTGCCAGCAGTCAACACGACACCGGGGAGCTGTTTTTT CASSQHDTGELFF
- medium-sized TRBJ2-5 TRBV9 TGTGCCAGCAGCGGGGAGGAGCCCGGACCCAAAGAGACCCAGTACTTC CASSGEEPGPKETQYF
TRBD1 many TRBJ2-1 TRBV30 TGTGCCTGGAGTGTAATGGGGCAGGGGGTCGCCGATGAGCAGTTCTTC CAWSVMGQGVADEQFF
- - TRBJ2-2 TRBV7-9 TGTGCCAGCAGCTTAGTTGCCGGGGAGCTGGTTTTT CASSLVAGELVF